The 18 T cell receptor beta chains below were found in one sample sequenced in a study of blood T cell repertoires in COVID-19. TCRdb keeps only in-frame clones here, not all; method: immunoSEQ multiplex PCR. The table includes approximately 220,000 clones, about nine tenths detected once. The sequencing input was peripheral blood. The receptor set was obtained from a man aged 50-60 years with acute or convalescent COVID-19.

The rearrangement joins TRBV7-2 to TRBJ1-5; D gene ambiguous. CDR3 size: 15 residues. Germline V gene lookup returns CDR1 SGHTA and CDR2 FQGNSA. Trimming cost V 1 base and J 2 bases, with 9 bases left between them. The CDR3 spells CASSLGRLGNQPQHF. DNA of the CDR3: TGTGCCAGCAGCTTAGGTAGACTGGGCAATCAGCCCCAGCATTTT.

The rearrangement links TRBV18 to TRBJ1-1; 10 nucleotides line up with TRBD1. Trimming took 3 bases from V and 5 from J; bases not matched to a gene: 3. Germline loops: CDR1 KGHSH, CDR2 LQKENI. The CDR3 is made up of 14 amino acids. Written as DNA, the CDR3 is TGTGCCAGCTCACCGGGACAGGGGAGTACTGAAGCTTTCTTT. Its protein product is CASSPGQGSTEAFF.

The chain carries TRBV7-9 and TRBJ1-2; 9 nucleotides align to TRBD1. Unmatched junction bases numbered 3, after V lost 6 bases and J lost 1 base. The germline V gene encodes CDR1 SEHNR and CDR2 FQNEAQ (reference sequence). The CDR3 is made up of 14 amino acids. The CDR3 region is CASRTGQGNYGYTF. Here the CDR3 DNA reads TGTGCCAGCAGGACGGGACAGGGTAACTATGGCTACACCTTC.

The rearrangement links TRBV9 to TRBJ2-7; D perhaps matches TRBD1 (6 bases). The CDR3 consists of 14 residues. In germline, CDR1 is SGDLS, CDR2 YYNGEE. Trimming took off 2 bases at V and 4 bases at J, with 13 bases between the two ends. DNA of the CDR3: TGTGCCAGCAGCGTCAGGGGAGATGGATACGAGCAGTACTTC. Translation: CASSVRGDGYEQYF.

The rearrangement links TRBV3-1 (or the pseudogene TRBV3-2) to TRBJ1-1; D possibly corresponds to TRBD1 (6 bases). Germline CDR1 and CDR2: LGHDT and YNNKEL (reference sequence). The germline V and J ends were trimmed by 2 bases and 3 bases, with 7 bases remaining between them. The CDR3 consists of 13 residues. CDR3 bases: TGTGCCAGCAGCCAAAACAGGGACACTGAAGCTTTCTTT. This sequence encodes CASSQNRDTEAFF.

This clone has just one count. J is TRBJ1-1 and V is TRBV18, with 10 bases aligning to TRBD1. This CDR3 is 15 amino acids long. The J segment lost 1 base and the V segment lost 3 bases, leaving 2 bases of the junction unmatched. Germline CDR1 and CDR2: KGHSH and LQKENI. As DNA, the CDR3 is TGTGCCAGCTCACCGGGACAGGGGCCGAACACTGAAGCTTTCTTT. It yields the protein CASSPGQGPNTEAFF.

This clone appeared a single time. Here the CDR3 reads CASSESRIGTEAFF. Written as DNA, the CDR3 is TGTGCCAGCAGTGAATCCAGGATAGGCACTGAAGCTTTCTTT. The chain carries TRBV25-1 and TRBJ1-1, with unresolved D. The CDR3 contains 14 residues. Between the trimmed V and J ends, which lost 1 base and 4 bases, there was a span of 10 bases. The germline V gene has CDR1 MGHDK and CDR2 SYGVNS.

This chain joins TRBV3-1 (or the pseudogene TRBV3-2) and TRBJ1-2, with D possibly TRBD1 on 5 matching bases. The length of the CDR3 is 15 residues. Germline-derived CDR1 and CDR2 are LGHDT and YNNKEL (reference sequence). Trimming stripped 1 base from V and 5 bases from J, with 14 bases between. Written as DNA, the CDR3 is TGTGCCAGCAGCCAAGTAGGGACGGGGGTTTATGGCTACACCTTC. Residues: CASSQVGTGVYGYTF.

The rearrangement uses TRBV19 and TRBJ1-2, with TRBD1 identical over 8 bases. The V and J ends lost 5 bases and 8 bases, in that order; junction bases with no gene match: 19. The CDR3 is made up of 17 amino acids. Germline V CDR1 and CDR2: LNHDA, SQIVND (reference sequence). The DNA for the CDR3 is TGTGCCAGTAGTCCTGACGGAGGCTGGACAGGGCGAAGGGGCTACACCTTC. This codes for CASSPDGGWTGRRGYTF. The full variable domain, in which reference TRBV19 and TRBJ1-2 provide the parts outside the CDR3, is DGGITQSPKYLFRKEGQNVTLSCEQNLNHDAMYWYRQDPGQGLRLIYYSQIVNDFQKGDIAEGYSVSREKKESFPLTVTSAQKNPTAFYLCASSPDGGWTGRRGYTFGSGTRLTVV.

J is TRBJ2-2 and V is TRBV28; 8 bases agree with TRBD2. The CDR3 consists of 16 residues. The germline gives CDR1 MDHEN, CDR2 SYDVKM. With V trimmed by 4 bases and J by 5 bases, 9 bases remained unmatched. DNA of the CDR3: TGTGCCAGCAGTTGGCGGGGGGCCCGGAAAACCGGGGAGCTGTTTTTT. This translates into CASSWRGARKTGELFF.

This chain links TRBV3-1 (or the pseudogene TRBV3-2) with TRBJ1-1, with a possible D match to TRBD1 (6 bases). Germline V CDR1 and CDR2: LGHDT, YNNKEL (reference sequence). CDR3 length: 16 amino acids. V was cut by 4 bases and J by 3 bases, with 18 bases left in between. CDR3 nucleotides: TGTGCCAGCAGCCCCCGGGTAGGGGGGGTCCACACTGAAGCTTTCTTT. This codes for CASSPRVGGVHTEAFF.

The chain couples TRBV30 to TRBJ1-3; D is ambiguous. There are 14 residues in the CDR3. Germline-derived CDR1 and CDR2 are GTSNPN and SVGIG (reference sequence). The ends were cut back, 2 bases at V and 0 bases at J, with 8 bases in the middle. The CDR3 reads CAWSWEASGNTIYF. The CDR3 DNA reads TGTGCCTGGAGTTGGGAGGCCTCTGGAAACACCATATATTTT.

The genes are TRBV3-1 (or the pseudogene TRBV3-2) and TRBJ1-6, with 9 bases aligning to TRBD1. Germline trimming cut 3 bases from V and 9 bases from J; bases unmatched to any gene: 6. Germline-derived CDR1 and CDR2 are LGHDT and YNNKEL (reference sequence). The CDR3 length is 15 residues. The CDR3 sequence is CASSQRDRVVSPLHF. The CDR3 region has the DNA TGTGCCAGCAGCCAGCGGGACAGGGTCGTTTCACCCCTCCACTTT.

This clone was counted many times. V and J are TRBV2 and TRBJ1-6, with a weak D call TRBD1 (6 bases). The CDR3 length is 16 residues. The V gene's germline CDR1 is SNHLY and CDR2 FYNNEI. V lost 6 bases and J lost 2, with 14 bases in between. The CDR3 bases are TGTGCCAGCAGCCCCGGGACACGCACCTATAATTCACCCCTCCACTTT. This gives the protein CASSPGTRTYNSPLHF.

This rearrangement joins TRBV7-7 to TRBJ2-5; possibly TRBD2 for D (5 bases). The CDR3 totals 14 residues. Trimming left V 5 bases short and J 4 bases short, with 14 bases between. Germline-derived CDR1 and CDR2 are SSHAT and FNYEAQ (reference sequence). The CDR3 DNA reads TGTGCCAGCAGCCGGACGGGGATTCGAGAGACCCAGTACTTC. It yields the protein CASSRTGIRETQYF.

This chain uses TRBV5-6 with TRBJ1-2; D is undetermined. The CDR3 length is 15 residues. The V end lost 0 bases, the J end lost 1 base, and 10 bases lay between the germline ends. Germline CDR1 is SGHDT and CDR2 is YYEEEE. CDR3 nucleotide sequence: TGTGCCAGCAGCTTGGGGCGGGCGGTTAACTATGGCTACACCTTC. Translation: CASSLGRAVNYGYTF.

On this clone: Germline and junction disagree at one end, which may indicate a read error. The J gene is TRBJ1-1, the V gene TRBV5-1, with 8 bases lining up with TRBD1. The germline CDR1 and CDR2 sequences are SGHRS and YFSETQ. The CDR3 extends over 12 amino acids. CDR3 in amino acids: CASRLDRDKAFF. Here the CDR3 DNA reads TGCGCCAGCAGGTTGGACAGGGATAAAGCTTTCTTT.

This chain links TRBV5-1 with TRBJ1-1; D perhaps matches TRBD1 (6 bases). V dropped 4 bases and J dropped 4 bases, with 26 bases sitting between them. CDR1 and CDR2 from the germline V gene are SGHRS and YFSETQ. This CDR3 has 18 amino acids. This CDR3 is CASSPVTPQGMLSTEAFF. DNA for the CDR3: TGCGCCAGCAGCCCGGTTACCCCACAGGGAATGCTGAGCACTGAAGCTTTCTTT.